This entry lists 17 T cell receptor beta chains sequenced from one sample in a study of cytomegalovirus exposure and HLA in healthy donors. Primers included in the PCR were 60 Vbeta and 13 Jbeta primers. Method: immunoSEQ multiplex PCR; TCRdb's copy keeps in-frame clones and lacks some. The table has 150,000 to 200,000 clones, roughly 80% seen once; the top ten hold less than 1.6%. Sequencing used PBMCs. These receptors came from a girl aged 10-17 years in good health and CMV-seropositive.

The chain employs TRBV5-1 and TRBJ2-3; possibly TRBD1 for D (6 bases). The CDR3 is made up of 15 amino acids. V lost 5 bases and J 0 bases, leaving 13 bases between the germline ends. CDR1 and CDR2 (germline): SGHRS, YFSETQ. The CDR3 region has the DNA TGCGCCAGCAGTTTAGGACAGATTAGCACAGATACGCAGTATTTT. Its protein product is CASSLGQISTDTQYF.

This rearrangement joins TRBV15 to TRBJ1-3; 9 bases align to TRBD1. The CDR3 contains 15 residues. The junction had 7 bases not matched to a gene; V was cut back by 3 bases and J by 7 bases. Germline V gives CDR1 LNHNV, CDR2 YYDKDF (reference sequence). The CDR3: CATSRTGGIRNTIYF. The CDR3 region has the DNA TGTGCCACCAGCAGGACAGGGGGAATCCGGAACACCATATATTTT.

The chain is built from TRBV4-2 and TRBJ2-5, with 11 bases matching TRBD2. The CDR3 contains 18 residues. Germline V gives CDR1 LGHNA, CDR2 YNFKEQ. V dropped 2 bases and J dropped 4; count of bases not matched to a gene: 12. CDR3 sequence reads: CASSQPGSRGTSGETQYF. CDR3 nucleotide sequence: TGTGCCAGCAGCCAACCAGGGTCGCGTGGGACTAGCGGAGAGACCCAGTACTTC.

This rearrangement joins TRBV23-1 to TRBJ1-2; the D is unclear. TRBV23-1 is recorded as an ORF, its role being uncertain. Deletions cut 3 bases from V and 8 bases from J, with 19 bases between. The CDR3 has 15 amino acids. The CDR3 spells CASSHRGKCAGGYTF. CDR3 nucleotides: TGCGCCAGCAGTCATCGGGGAAAGTGTGCTGGCGGCTACACCTTC.

This sequence joins TRBV6-1 and TRBJ2-3, with D possibly matching TRBD2 (5 bases). CDR3 length: 15 amino acids. Trimming took 3 bases from V and 1 from J, leaving 11 bases between them. Germline V gives CDR1 MNHNS, CDR2 SASEGT. CDR3 protein: CASSDPSLRTDTQYF. DNA for the CDR3: TGTGCCAGCAGTGACCCTAGCCTTCGCACAGATACGCAGTATTTT.

The V and J genes are TRBV27 and TRBJ1-2; 7 bases map to TRBD1. The CDR3 consists of 14 residues. The J segment lost 5 bases and the V segment lost 6 bases, leaving 9 bases of the junction unmatched. CDR1 is MNHEY, CDR2 SMNVEV, per germline (reference sequence). In nucleotides, the CDR3 is TGTGCCAGCAGAAGACAGGGTACTGGGTATGGCTACACCTTC. It is translated as CASRRQGTGYGYTF.

This chain links TRBV5-1 with TRBJ2-7, with 7 bases aligning to TRBD1. The ends lost 0 bases at V and 0 bases at J; junction bases unmatched: 9. This CDR3 spans 17 amino acids. Germline CDR1 is SGHRS and CDR2 is YFSETQ. This chain's CDR3 is CASSLEGPGTASYEQYF. CDR3 sequence (DNA): TGCGCCAGCAGCTTGGAAGGGCCCGGGACAGCCTCCTACGAGCAGTACTTC.

This chain connects TRBV28 to TRBJ2-3, with 10 bases fitting TRBD2. CDR1 and CDR2 (germline): MDHEN, SYDVKM. The CDR3 is 14 amino acids. Trimming at V came to 11 bases and at J to 3 bases, leaving 8 bases not matched to a gene. In DNA form, the CDR3 reads TGTGCCGCCAGGGAGACTAGCGGGACAGATACGCAGTATTTT. Protein sequence: CAARETSGTDTQYF.

The chain couples TRBV7-9 to TRBJ1-4, with TRBD1 matching over 8 bases. Germline loops: CDR1 SEHNR, CDR2 FQNEAQ (reference sequence). The CDR3 sequence is 14 residues long. Trimming took 5 bases from V and 7 from J; bases not matched to a gene: 6. CDR3 loop: CASSPPGTGEKLFF. CDR3 DNA sequence: TGTGCCAGCAGCCCACCCGGGACAGGTGAAAAACTGTTTTTT.

Only a few counts were recorded for this clone. This chain connects TRBV6-5 to TRBJ1-3; D not certain. Trimming took off 2 bases at V and 0 bases at J, with 5 bases between the two ends. Germline-derived CDR1 and CDR2 are MNHEY and SVGAGI. The CDR3 has 14 residues. The CDR3 region is CASSYSYSGNTIYF. In nucleotides, the CDR3 is TGTGCCAGCAGTTACAGCTACTCTGGAAACACCATATATTTT.

J is TRBJ2-7 and V is TRBV18, with 8 bases that match TRBD1. This CDR3 is built from 16 residues. V trimming: 2 bases; J trimming: 2 bases; junction bases outside the gene matches: 8. CDR1 is KGHSH, CDR2 LQKENI, per germline. CDR3: CASSPRGQGRTYEQYF. The CDR3 coding sequence is TGTGCCAGCTCACCAAGAGGACAGGGCCGAACCTACGAGCAGTACTTC.

The V and J genes are TRBV10-3 and TRBJ2-7, with D possibly TRBD2 on 6 matching bases. This CDR3 spans 13 amino acids. CDR1 is ENHRY and CDR2 is SYGVKD in the germline V gene. Trimming left V 5 bases short and J 0 bases short, with 8 bases between. For the CDR3, the DNA is TGTGCCATCAGTTCTAGCGTCTCCTACGAGCAGTACTTC. This translates into CAISSSVSYEQYF.

The chain employs TRBV9 and TRBJ1-2; 7 bases align to TRBD1. This CDR3 contains 14 residues. Per germline, CDR1 SGDLS and CDR2 YYNGEE. The V segment lost 3 bases and the J segment 4 bases; nucleotides outside the gene matches: 6. CDR3 protein: CASSAWDSFYGYTF. The CDR3 DNA reads TGTGCCAGCAGCGCCTGGGACAGTTTCTATGGCTACACCTTC.

This rearrangement joins TRBV5-1 to TRBJ2-3, with D hard to call. The CDR3 spans 14 residues. From germline, CDR1 is SGHRS and CDR2 YFSETQ. V was trimmed by 0 bases and J by 4 bases, leaving 9 bases between them. This CDR3 is CASSLERVPDTQYF. The CDR3 coding sequence is TGCGCCAGCAGCTTGGAACGAGTGCCAGATACGCAGTATTTT.

The rearrangement uses TRBV30 and TRBJ1-4, with 7 bases fitting TRBD1. Trimming at V came to 6 bases and at J to 1 base, leaving 14 bases not matched to a gene. The CDR3 is made up of 17 amino acids. CDR1 GTSNPN and CDR2 SVGIG come from the germline V gene (reference sequence). The CDR3 DNA is TGTGCCTGTCAAGAGTACAGGGGACTGTTAACTAATGAAAAACTGTTTTTT. Amino acid sequence: CACQEYRGLLTNEKLFF.

The V call is TRBV7-6, the J call TRBJ1-1; D is unresolved. V was trimmed by 0 bases and J by 4 bases, leaving 6 bases between them. Looked up from germline, CDR1 is SGHVS and CDR2 is FNYEAQ. The CDR3 totals 13 residues. The CDR3 DNA reads TGTGCCAGCAGCTTAGCGCCAGGCACTGAAGCTTTCTTT. Residues: CASSLAPGTEAFF.

The CDR3 here is CASSGSRATYEQYF. The CDR3 DNA reads TGTGCCAGCAGTGGGTCGCGGGCTACCTACGAGCAGTACTTC. This chain connects TRBV25-1 to TRBJ2-7, with a possible D match to TRBD2 (5 bases). CDR3 size: 14 residues. V lost 4 bases and J 2 bases, leaving 12 bases between the germline ends. Per germline, CDR1 MGHDK and CDR2 SYGVNS.